This TCR beta chain stems from a study of identical twins. Broader study findings: Invariant MAIT and iNKT cells could partly confound zero-insertion analyses.

This CDR3 has 14 amino acids. Trimming shortened V by 5 bases and J by 0 bases, and 10 bases separated the two germline ends. CDR1 and CDR2 (germline): SGHVS, FNYEAQ. The authors used template switching to add a universal primer site and gave cDNA unique molecular identifiers. From the 5' RACE reads, TCRdb called clonotypes with MiXCR, one entry per CDR3 protein. This table has some 1,700,000 distinct CDR3 sequences, around a third appearing once. As regards this clonotype: Its target is unknown.

The chain combines TRBV7-6 with TRBJ1-1, with D unresolved. The source of this sequence is a newborn girl in good health. Sequenced: cord blood. DNA for the CDR3: TGTGCCAGCAGCGCCCTCGGTTTGAACACTGAAGCTTTCTTT. This codes for CASSALGLNTEAFF.